The 15 T cell receptor beta chains below come from one sample, sequenced in a study of OX40 agonist ivuxolimab in advanced cancers. Sequenced by immunoSEQ multiplex PCR; TCRdb stores in-frame clones only, minus some. The sample contains about 20,000 clones, around 85% of which appear only once. Here the sequenced sample was CD4+ or CD8+ T cells sorted from blood, taken in a trial of the OX40 agonist ivuxolimab. The receptors come from an adult with an advanced solid tumor such as melanoma, head and neck, liver or kidney cancer.

CDR3 region: CASSLRGLEQFF. CDR3 nucleotide sequence: TGCGCCAGCAGCTTGCGGGGGCTTGAGCAGTTCTTC. The chain employs TRBV5-1 and TRBJ2-1, with D perhaps TRBD1 or TRBD2 (6 bases each). The V end lost 1 base, the J end lost 9 bases, and 8 bases lay between the germline ends. Germline V gene lookup returns CDR1 SGHRS and CDR2 YFSETQ. CDR3 size: 12 residues.

This chain joins TRBV6-1 and TRBJ1-4; 7 nucleotides align to TRBD1. Unmatched junction bases numbered 6, after V lost 6 bases and J lost 8 bases. The CDR3 totals 13 residues. Germline assignment: CDR1 MNHNS and CDR2 SASEGT. The CDR3 DNA follows: TGTGCCAGCAGACGACAGGGTTGGGAAAAACTGTTTTTT. Translation: CASRRQGWEKLFF.

This clone showed up just a few times. The J gene is TRBJ1-5, the V gene TRBV2, with D perhaps matching TRBD1 (5 bases). The CDR3 consists of 13 residues. Germline loops: CDR1 SNHLY, CDR2 FYNNEI. V was clipped by 8 bases and J by 2 bases, with 10 bases between them. CDR3 DNA sequence: TGTGCCAGCCAGGGTGGAGGCAATCAGCCCCAGCATTTT. Its translation: CASQGGGNQPQHF.

The chain is built from TRBV5-1 and TRBJ2-5; TRBD2 agrees at 10 bases. CDR1 SGHRS and CDR2 YFSETQ come from the germline V gene. This CDR3 has 15 residues. V was pared by 4 bases and J by 5 bases, with 8 bases of the junction left unmatched. The CDR3 DNA reads TGCGCCAGCAGCACAGAGCGGGGGGGCTATGAGACCCAGTACTTC. Translation gives CASSTERGGYETQYF.

V and J are TRBV6-5 and TRBJ2-5; perhaps TRBD2 as D (6 bases). This CDR3 region has 14 residues. Germline loops: CDR1 MNHEY, CDR2 SVGAGI. V was cut by 6 bases and J by 4 bases, with 15 bases left in between. The CDR3 sequence is CASSRPEGRETQYF. DNA for the CDR3: TGTGCCAGCAGCCGACCGGAGGGGCGAGAGACCCAGTACTTC.

The V and J genes are TRBV5-4 and TRBJ2-1; maybe TRBD2 (5 bases). This CDR3 has 16 amino acids. CDR1 is SGHNT and CDR2 is YYREEE in the germline V gene (reference sequence). V was trimmed by 3 bases and J by 6 bases, leaving 19 bases between them. The CDR3 region is CASSWGGGRAANEQFF. The CDR3 nucleotides are TGTGCCAGCAGCTGGGGTGGTGGACGAGCGGCCAATGAGCAGTTCTTC.

The rearrangement uses TRBV2 and TRBJ1-2; D not resolved. The germline V gene has CDR1 SNHLY and CDR2 FYNNEI. The CDR3 is made up of 16 amino acids. Between the trimmed V and J ends, which lost 5 bases and 0 bases, there was a span of 16 bases. CDR3 loop: CASSLSPSTSNYGYTF. The CDR3 DNA is TGTGCCAGCAGTTTATCGCCGTCAACCTCTAACTATGGCTACACCTTC.

The chain recombines TRBV7-2 with TRBJ2-7; D tentatively fits TRBD1 or TRBD2 (6 bases each). The CDR3 totals 15 residues. V lost 3 bases and J lost 3, with 15 bases in between. The germline gives CDR1 SGHTA, CDR2 FQGNSA. CDR3 nucleotides: TGTGCCAGCAGCTTGATGGGGGCGGGGTTCTACGAGCAGTACTTC. Protein: CASSLMGAGFYEQYF.

V is TRBV9 and J is TRBJ2-7, with no clear D. The CDR3 has 14 amino acids. Between the trimmed V and J ends, which lost 0 bases and 2 bases, there was a span of 9 bases. Germline CDR1 SGDLS, CDR2 YYNGEE. Here the CDR3 reads CASSVADATYEQYF. The CDR3 DNA reads as TGTGCCAGCAGCGTAGCTGACGCCACCTACGAGCAGTACTTC.

The rearrangement links TRBV18 to TRBJ2-5, with D unclear. This CDR3 has 14 amino acids. V was trimmed by 0 bases and J by 2 bases, leaving 7 bases between them. The V gene's germline CDR1 is KGHSH and CDR2 LQKENI. DNA for the CDR3: TGTGCCAGCTCACCACCGTGGCAACAAGAGACCCAGTACTTC. Amino acid sequence: CASSPPWQQETQYF.

The chain recombines TRBV7-3 with TRBJ2-1; TRBD1 aligns across 9 bases. CDR3 length: 13 amino acids. Germline values: CDR1 SGHTA, CDR2 FQGTGA. Germline trimming cut 5 bases from V and 8 bases from J; bases unmatched to any gene: 4. The CDR3 DNA follows: TGTGCCAGCAGCCCAGACAGGGGGGATGAGCAGTTCTTC. Translating it yields CASSPDRGDEQFF.

This chain joins TRBV21-1 and TRBJ2-7; the listed D gene, TRBD2, was not tested against the DNA. TRBV21-1 is classified as a pseudogene. The CDR3 is 16 amino acids. The CDR3 DNA reads as TGTGCCAGCAGCCCCCGGGGGAGCGGGGGGTCCTACGAGCAGTACTTC. Its translation: CASSPRGSGGSYEQYF.

The chain carries TRBV6-5 and TRBJ2-7; 8 nucleotides align to TRBD1. Trimming took 6 bases from V and 7 from J; bases not matched to a gene: 11. There are 14 residues in the CDR3. Germline V gene data show CDR1 as MNHEY and CDR2 as SVGAGI. The CDR3 reads CASRSSGQGSEQYF. In DNA, the CDR3 is TGTGCCAGCAGGAGCTCCGGACAGGGCAGTGAGCAGTACTTC.

The chain has TRBV7-6 and TRBJ2-3; 10 bases agree with TRBD2. The CDR3 length is 18 residues. Germline V gene lookup returns CDR1 SGHVS and CDR2 FNYEAQ. V shed 1 base and J 6 bases; nucleotides not matched to a gene: 13. The CDR3: CASSLEARLAGSGDTQYF. The CDR3 coding sequence is TGTGCCAGCAGCTTAGAAGCGAGACTAGCGGGCTCGGGGGATACGCAGTATTTT.

The rearrangement uses TRBV14 and TRBJ2-7; D is unresolved. The CDR3 has 13 residues. V shed 0 bases and J shed 3 bases, with 6 bases lying between them. Germline CDR1 is SGHDN and CDR2 is FVKESK. The CDR3 is CASSQDSVYEQYF. In DNA, the CDR3 is TGTGCCAGCAGCCAAGATAGTGTCTACGAGCAGTACTTC.